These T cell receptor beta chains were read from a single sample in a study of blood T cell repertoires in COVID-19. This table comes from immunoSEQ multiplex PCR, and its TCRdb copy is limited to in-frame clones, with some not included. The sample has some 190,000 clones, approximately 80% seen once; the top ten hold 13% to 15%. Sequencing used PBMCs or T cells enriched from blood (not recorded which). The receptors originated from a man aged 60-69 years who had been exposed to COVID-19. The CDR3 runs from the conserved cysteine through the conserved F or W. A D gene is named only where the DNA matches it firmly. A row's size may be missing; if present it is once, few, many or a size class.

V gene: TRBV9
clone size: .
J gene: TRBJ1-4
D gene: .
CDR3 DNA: TGTGCCAGCAGCGTAGCGCCCGATGGACAGTGGGAAAAACTGTTTTTT
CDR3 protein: CASSVAPDGQWEKLFF

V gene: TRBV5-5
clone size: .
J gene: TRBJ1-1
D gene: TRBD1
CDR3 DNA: TGTGCCAGCAGCTTGGCAGGGGGTTACGAAGCTTTCTTT
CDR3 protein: CASSLAGGYEAFF

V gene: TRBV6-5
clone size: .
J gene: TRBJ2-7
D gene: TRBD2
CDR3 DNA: TGTGCCAGCAGATACTCGGTAGCGGGAGAGACCTACGAGCAGTACTTC
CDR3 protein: CASRYSVAGETYEQYF

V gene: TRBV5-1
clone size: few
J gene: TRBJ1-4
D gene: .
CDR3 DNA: TGCGCCAGCAGCTTGGTGCGTGCAACTAATGAAAAACTGTTTTTT
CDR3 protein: CASSLVRATNEKLFF

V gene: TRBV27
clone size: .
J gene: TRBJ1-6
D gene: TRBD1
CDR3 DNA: TGTGCCAGCAGTCAACAGGGGGGAAGGACACCCCTCCACTTT
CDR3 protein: CASSQQGGRTPLHF

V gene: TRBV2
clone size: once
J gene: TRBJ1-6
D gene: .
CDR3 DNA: TGTGCCAGTGGGACTTCGGCCCCTGCGGGGTCACCCCTCCACTTT
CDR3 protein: CASGTSAPAGSPLHF

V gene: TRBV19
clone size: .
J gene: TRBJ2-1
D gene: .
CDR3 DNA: TGTGCCAGTAGTGCCACAACTAGCACCAATGAGCAGTTCTTC
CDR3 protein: CASSATTSTNEQFF

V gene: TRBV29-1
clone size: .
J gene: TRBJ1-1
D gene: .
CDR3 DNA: TGCAGCGCGGGGAGGATGAACACTGAAGCTTTCTTT
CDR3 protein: CSAGRMNTEAFF

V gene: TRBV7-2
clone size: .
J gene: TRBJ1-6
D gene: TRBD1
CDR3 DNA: TGTGCCAGCAGCCTTGGACAGGCCGAATTTACGTCACCCCTCCACTTT
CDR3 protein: CASSLGQAEFTSPLHF

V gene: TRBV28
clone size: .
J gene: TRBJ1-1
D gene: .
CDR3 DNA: TGTGCCAGCAGTTTCCAGGTTCGGCCCACTGAAGCTTTCTTT
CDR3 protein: CASSFQVRPTEAFF

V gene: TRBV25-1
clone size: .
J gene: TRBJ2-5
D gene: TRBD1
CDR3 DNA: TGTGCCAGCAGTCCAGGGGGCTGGAGAGAGACCCAGTACTTC
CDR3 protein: CASSPGGWRETQYF

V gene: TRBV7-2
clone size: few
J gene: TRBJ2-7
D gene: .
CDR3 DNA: TGTGCCAGCAGCTTAGAACAGATCGGCTACGAGCAGTACTTC
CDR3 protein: CASSLEQIGYEQYF

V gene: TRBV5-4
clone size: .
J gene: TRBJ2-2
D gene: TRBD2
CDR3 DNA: TGTGCCAGCAGCTCGGGACTAGCGCAAACGGAGCTGTTTTTT
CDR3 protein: CASSSGLAQTELFF

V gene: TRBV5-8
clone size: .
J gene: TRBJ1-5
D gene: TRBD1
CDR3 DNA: TGTGCCAGCAGCTTGGGGACAGGCTATCAGCCCCAGCATTTT
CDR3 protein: CASSLGTGYQPQHF

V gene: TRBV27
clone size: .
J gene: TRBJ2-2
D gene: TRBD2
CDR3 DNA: TGTGCCAGCAGTCGACTAGCGGGCTTGAACACCGGGGAGCTGTTTTTT
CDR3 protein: CASSRLAGLNTGELFF

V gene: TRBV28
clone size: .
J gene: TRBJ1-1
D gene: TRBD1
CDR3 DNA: TGTGCCAGCATTCCGAGGACAGGGATGAACACTGAAGCTTTCTTT
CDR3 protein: CASIPRTGMNTEAFF

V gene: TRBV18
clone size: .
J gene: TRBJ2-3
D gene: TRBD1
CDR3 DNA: TGTGCCAGCTCCCGCGGACAGGACACAGATACGCAGTATTTT
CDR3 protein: CASSRGQDTDTQYF

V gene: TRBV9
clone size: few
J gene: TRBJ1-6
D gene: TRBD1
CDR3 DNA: TGTGCCAGCAGCGTGACTCTACCCGGGACAGGGGAGCAGAATTCACCCCTCCACTTT
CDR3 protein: CASSVTLPGTGEQNSPLHF

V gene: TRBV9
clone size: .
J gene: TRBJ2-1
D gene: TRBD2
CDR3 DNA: TGTGCCAGCAGCGCCCCCGGGGTAGCGGGTACATACAATGAGCAGTTCTTC
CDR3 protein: CASSAPGVAGTYNEQFF

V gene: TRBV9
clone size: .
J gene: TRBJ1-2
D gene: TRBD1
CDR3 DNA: TGTGCCAGCAGCGCGACAGGGGCTCCCTATGGCTACACCTTC
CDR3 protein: CASSATGAPYGYTF

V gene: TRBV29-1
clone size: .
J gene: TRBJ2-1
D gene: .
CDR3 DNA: TGCAGCGTTGCCCCTGGGCAGGGCGGAAATGAGCAGTTCTTC
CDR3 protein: CSVAPGQGGNEQFF

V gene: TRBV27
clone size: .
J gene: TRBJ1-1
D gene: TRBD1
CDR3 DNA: TGTGCCAGCAGGGACAGGGCTTTGAACACTGAAGCTTTCTTT
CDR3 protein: CASRDRALNTEAFF

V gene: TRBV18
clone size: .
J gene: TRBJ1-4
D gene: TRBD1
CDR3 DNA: TGTGCCAGCTCACCCTACGGACAGGGGCACGAAAAACTGTTTTTT
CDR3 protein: CASSPYGQGHEKLFF